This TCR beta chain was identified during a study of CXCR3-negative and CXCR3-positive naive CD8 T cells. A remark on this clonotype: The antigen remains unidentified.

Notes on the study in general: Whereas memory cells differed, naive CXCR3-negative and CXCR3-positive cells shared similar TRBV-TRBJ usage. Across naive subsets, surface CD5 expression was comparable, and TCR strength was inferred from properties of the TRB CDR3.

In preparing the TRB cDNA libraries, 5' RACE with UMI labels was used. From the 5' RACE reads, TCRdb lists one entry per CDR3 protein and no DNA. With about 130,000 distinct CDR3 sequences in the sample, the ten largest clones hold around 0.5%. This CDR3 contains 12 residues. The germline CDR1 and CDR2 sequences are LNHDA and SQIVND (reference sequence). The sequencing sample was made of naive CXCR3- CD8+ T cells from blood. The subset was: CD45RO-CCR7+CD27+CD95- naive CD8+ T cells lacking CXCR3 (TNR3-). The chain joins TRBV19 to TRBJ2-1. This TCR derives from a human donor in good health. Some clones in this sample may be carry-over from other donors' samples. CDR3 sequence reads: CASSIGFDEQFF.